Sequencing of this T cell receptor (beta chain) was carried out in a study of T-cell reconstitution after alpha-beta-depleted transplantation in children. This clonotype has only a few counts. TCRbeta library preparation incorporated unique molecular identifiers. TCRdb recomputed calls from the PCR reads with MiXCR, one row per CDR3 protein. The repertoire holds under 450,000 distinct CDR3 sequences, with less than 15% as singletons. Germline CDR1 and CDR2: DFQATT and SNEGSKA (reference sequence). This CDR3 is built from 13 residues. The V gene lost 2 bases and the J gene lost 4 bases, with 8 bases spanning the gap.

The chain recombines TRBV20-1 with TRBJ2-2; possible D gene TRBD2, 6 bases. The receptor was derived from a human donor who donated a stem cell graft to a child with Fanconi anemia. Specimen: PBMCs, collected from the stem cell graft. The CDR3 nucleotides are TGCAGTGCTAGAAAAGCGGGCACCGGGGAGCTGTTTTTT. Translation gives CSARKAGTGELFF.